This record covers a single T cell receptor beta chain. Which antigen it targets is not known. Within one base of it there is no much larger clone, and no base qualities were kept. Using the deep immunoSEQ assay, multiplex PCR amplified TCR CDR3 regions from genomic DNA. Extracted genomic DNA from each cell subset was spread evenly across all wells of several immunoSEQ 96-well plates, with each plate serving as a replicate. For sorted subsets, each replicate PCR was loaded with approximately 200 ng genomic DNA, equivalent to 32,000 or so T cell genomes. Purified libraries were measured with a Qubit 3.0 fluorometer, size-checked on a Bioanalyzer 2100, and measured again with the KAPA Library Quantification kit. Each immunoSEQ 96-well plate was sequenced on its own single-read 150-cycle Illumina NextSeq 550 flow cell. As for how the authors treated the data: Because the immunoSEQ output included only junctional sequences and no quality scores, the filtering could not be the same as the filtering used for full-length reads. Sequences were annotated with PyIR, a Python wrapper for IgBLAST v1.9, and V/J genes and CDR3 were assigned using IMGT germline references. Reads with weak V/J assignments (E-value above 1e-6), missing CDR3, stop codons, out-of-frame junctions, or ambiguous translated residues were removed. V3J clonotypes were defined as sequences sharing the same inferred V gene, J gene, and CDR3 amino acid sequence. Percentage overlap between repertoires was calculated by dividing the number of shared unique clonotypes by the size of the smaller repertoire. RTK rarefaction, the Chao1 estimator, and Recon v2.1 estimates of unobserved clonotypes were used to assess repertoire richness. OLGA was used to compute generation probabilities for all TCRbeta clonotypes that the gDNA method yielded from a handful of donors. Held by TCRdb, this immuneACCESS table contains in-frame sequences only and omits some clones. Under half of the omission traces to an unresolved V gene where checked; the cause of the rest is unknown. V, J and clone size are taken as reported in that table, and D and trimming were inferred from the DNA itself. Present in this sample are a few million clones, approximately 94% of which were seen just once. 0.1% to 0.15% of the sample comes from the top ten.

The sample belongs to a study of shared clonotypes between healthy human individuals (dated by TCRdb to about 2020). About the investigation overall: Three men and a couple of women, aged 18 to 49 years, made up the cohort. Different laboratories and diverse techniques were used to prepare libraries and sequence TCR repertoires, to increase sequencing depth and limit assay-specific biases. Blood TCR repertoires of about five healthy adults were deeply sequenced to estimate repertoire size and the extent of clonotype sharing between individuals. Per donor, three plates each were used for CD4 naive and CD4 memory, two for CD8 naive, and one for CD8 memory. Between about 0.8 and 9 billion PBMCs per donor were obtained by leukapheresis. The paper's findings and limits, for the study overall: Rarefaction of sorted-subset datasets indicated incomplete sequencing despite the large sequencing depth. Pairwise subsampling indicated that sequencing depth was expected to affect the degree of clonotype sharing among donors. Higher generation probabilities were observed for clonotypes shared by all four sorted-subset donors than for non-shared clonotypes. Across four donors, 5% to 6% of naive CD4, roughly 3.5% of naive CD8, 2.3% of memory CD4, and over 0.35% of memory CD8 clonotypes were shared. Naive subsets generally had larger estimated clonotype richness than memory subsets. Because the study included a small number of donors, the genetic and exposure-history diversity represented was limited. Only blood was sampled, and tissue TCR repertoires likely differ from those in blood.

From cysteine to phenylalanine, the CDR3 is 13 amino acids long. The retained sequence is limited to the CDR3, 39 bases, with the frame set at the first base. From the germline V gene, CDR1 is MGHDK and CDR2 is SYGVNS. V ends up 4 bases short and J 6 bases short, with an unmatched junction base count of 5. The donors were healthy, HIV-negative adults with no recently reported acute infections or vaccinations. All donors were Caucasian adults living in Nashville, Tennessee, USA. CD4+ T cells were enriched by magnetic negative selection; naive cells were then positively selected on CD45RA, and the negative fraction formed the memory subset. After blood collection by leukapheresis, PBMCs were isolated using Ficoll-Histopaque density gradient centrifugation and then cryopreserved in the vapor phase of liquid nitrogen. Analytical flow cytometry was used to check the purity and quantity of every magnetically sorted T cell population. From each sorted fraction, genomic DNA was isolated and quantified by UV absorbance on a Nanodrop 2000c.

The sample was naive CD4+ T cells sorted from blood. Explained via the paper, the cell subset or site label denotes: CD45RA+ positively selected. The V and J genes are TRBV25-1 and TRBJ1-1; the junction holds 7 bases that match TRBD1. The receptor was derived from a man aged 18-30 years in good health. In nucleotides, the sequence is TGTGCCAGCAGTGGACAGGGTGGGTCTGAAGCTTTCTTT. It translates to CASSGQGGSEAFF.